This is a list of T cell receptor beta chains from one sample in a study of early T cells in non-severe SARS-CoV-2 infection. TCRdb re-called the 5' RACE reads through MiXCR, storing one row per CDR3 protein. The sample yields 100,000 to 120,000 distinct CDR3 sequences, around 12% seen once. This sample comprised whole blood, obtained at baseline. These receptors originate from an adult who was a healthcare worker with PCR-confirmed SARS-CoV-2 infection or an uninfected control (not recorded which). Both conserved end residues are part of each CDR3. The D gene is left open where the match is weak. The size field is filled for only some rows; it gives once, few, many or a size class.

d_gene: TRBD2; abundance: -; j_gene: TRBJ2-3; v_gene: TRBV7-2; CDR3aa: CASTFWGGESTQYF; CDR3nt: TGTGCCAGCACCTTCTGGGGGGGGGAAAGTACGCAGTATTTT
d_gene: -; abundance: -; j_gene: TRBJ1-5; v_gene: TRBV11-2; CDR3aa: CASSSTYSNQPQHF; CDR3nt: TGTGCCAGCAGCTCGACCTATAGCAATCAGCCCCAGCATTTT
d_gene: -; abundance: few; j_gene: TRBJ1-3; v_gene: TRBV4-2; CDR3aa: CASSQGSQGENTIYF; CDR3nt: TGTGCCAGCAGCCAAGGTTCACAGGGAGAAAACACCATATATTTT
d_gene: -; abundance: many; j_gene: TRBJ2-7; v_gene: TRBV5-5; CDR3aa: CASSLAGTLYEQYF; CDR3nt: TGTGCCAGCAGCTTGGCGGGGACGCTCTACGAGCAGTACTTC
d_gene: -; abundance: few; j_gene: TRBJ1-1; v_gene: TRBV4-1; CDR3aa: CASSQEMARAPKRAFF; CDR3nt: TGCGCCAGCAGCCAAGAGATGGCCCGGGCCCCTAAGCGGGCTTTCTTT
d_gene: TRBD1; abundance: -; j_gene: TRBJ2-1; v_gene: TRBV20-1; CDR3aa: CSARARDRDYNEQFF; CDR3nt: TGCAGTGCTAGAGCCCGGGACAGGGATTACAATGAGCAGTTCTTC
d_gene: -; abundance: few; j_gene: TRBJ2-7; v_gene: TRBV29-1; CDR3aa: CSVGQAYEQYF; CDR3nt: TGCAGCGTTGGGCAGGCCTACGAGCAGTACTTC
d_gene: -; abundance: few; j_gene: TRBJ2-3; v_gene: TRBV28; CDR3aa: CASSFYRVLQVSTDTQYF; CDR3nt: TGTGCCAGCAGTTTCTACAGGGTTCTCCAAGTGAGCACAGATACGCAGTATTTT
d_gene: -; abundance: few; j_gene: TRBJ1-2; v_gene: TRBV29-1; CDR3aa: CSVGDRGYTF; CDR3nt: TGCAGCGTGGGGGACCGCGGCTACACCTTC
d_gene: TRBD1; abundance: many; j_gene: TRBJ1-5; v_gene: TRBV6-2/TRBV6-3; CDR3aa: CASSYVTGNQPQHF; CDR3nt: TGTGCCAGCAGTTACGTGACAGGGAATCAGCCCCAGCATTTT
d_gene: -; abundance: -; j_gene: TRBJ1-5; v_gene: TRBV27; CDR3aa: CASSPRRELGQPQHF; CDR3nt: TGTGCCAGCAGTCCCCGGCGCGAACTCGGCCAGCCCCAGCATTTT
d_gene: TRBD2; abundance: few; j_gene: TRBJ2-7; v_gene: TRBV7-2; CDR3aa: CASSLRRGGYEQYF; CDR3nt: TGTGCCAGCAGCTTACGTCGGGGGGGCTACGAGCAGTACTTC
d_gene: -; abundance: few; j_gene: TRBJ2-5; v_gene: TRBV9; CDR3aa: CASSVRGGAETQYF; CDR3nt: TGTGCCAGCAGCGTAAGAGGGGGAGCCGAGACCCAGTACTTC
d_gene: TRBD1; abundance: -; j_gene: TRBJ2-1; v_gene: TRBV30; CDR3aa: CAWIPGQGAHEQFF; CDR3nt: TGTGCCTGGATCCCGGGACAGGGGGCACATGAGCAGTTCTTC
d_gene: -; abundance: few; j_gene: TRBJ1-1; v_gene: TRBV20-1; CDR3aa: CSARGGRDTEAFF; CDR3nt: TGCAGTGCTCGTGGGGGCCGAGACACTGAAGCTTTCTTT
d_gene: TRBD2; abundance: -; j_gene: TRBJ2-1; v_gene: TRBV27; CDR3aa: CASSLAGVYYPNEQFF; CDR3nt: TGTGCCAGCAGTTTAGCGGGAGTGTATTACCCCAATGAGCAGTTCTTC
d_gene: -; abundance: -; j_gene: TRBJ2-3; v_gene: TRBV7-6; CDR3aa: CASSSLSMAGRPDTQYF; CDR3nt: TGTGCCAGCAGCTCACTTTCCATGGCTGGTCGGCCAGATACGCAGTATTTT
d_gene: TRBD1; abundance: few; j_gene: TRBJ2-1; v_gene: TRBV7-2; CDR3aa: CASSPPTGAQFF; CDR3nt: TGTGCCAGCAGCCCCCCGACAGGGGCACAGTTCTTC
d_gene: -; abundance: -; j_gene: TRBJ2-2; v_gene: TRBV7-6; CDR3aa: CASSLAGGRGTGELFF; CDR3nt: TGTGCCAGCAGCTTAGCAGGGGGGCGCGGGACCGGGGAGCTGTTTTTT
d_gene: TRBD1; abundance: -; j_gene: TRBJ2-7; v_gene: TRBV7-3; CDR3aa: CASSLNTPLLGQGAAGEQYF; CDR3nt: TGTGCCAGCAGCTTAAACACTCCCCTTTTGGGACAGGGGGCCGCGGGCGAGCAGTACTTC
d_gene: -; abundance: -; j_gene: TRBJ1-1; v_gene: TRBV6-5; CDR3aa: CASSYSTRALTEAFF; CDR3nt: TGTGCCAGCAGTTACTCGACAAGAGCGTTAACTGAAGCTTTCTTT
d_gene: -; abundance: few; j_gene: TRBJ2-2; v_gene: TRBV19; CDR3aa: CASSGVARLPGELFF; CDR3nt: TGTGCCAGTAGTGGAGTAGCTCGTTTACCCGGGGAGCTGTTTTTT
d_gene: -; abundance: many; j_gene: TRBJ2-3; v_gene: TRBV3-1; CDR3aa: CASSQAQDTQYF; CDR3nt: TGTGCCAGCAGCCAAGCACAGGATACGCAGTATTTT
d_gene: -; abundance: many; j_gene: TRBJ2-5; v_gene: TRBV6-5; CDR3aa: CASSYSEGEGQETQYF; CDR3nt: TGTGCCAGCAGTTACTCGGAGGGCGAGGGGCAAGAGACCCAGTACTTC
d_gene: -; abundance: -; j_gene: TRBJ2-7; v_gene: TRBV27; CDR3aa: CASLGSSYEQYF; CDR3nt: TGTGCCAGTCTCGGAAGCTCCTACGAGCAGTACTTC
d_gene: -; abundance: many; j_gene: TRBJ1-1; v_gene: TRBV20-1; CDR3aa: CSARGGWMTRNTEAFF; CDR3nt: TGCAGTGCTAGAGGTGGCTGGATGACGCGAAACACTGAAGCTTTCTTT
d_gene: TRBD1; abundance: few; j_gene: TRBJ1-1; v_gene: TRBV29-1; CDR3aa: CSVESTGRRNTEAFF; CDR3nt: TGCAGCGTTGAATCGACAGGGCGCAGGAACACTGAAGCTTTCTTT
d_gene: -; abundance: many; j_gene: TRBJ2-5; v_gene: TRBV19; CDR3aa: CATMRFGHKETQYF; CDR3nt: TGTGCCACTATGAGATTTGGACACAAAGAGACCCAGTACTTC
d_gene: -; abundance: many; j_gene: TRBJ2-2; v_gene: TRBV19; CDR3aa: CASSPRRSGELFF; CDR3nt: TGTGCCAGTAGTCCCCGTAGGTCCGGGGAGCTGTTTTTT
d_gene: -; abundance: -; j_gene: TRBJ2-2; v_gene: TRBV7-2; CDR3aa: CASSFAEDCRQELFF; CDR3nt: TGTGCCAGCAGCTTTGCCGAGGACTGCCGTCAGGAGCTGTTTTTT
d_gene: -; abundance: few; j_gene: TRBJ1-2; v_gene: TRBV10-2; CDR3aa: CASSQGGRGKNYGYTF; CDR3nt: TGCGCCAGCAGCCAAGGGGGAAGGGGAAAAAACTATGGCTACACCTTC
d_gene: TRBD2; abundance: few; j_gene: TRBJ2-1; v_gene: TRBV6-1; CDR3aa: CASSDQTSLEQFF; CDR3nt: TGTGCCAGCAGTGACCAGACTAGCCTTGAGCAGTTCTTC
d_gene: -; abundance: -; j_gene: TRBJ2-7; v_gene: TRBV7-9; CDR3aa: CASSLVAGTYEQYF; CDR3nt: TGTGCCAGCAGCTTGGTGGCAGGAACCTACGAGCAGTACTTC
d_gene: TRBD2; abundance: -; j_gene: TRBJ2-1; v_gene: TRBV15; CDR3aa: CATSRASGSNQHNEQFF; CDR3nt: TGTGCCACCAGCAGAGCCAGCGGGAGTAATCAGCACAATGAGCAGTTCTTC
d_gene: TRBD1; abundance: many; j_gene: TRBJ1-1; v_gene: TRBV7-9; CDR3aa: CASSPRDRPPSTEAFF; CDR3nt: TGTGCCAGCAGCCCCCGGGACAGGCCGCCTAGCACTGAAGCTTTCTTT
d_gene: -; abundance: -; j_gene: TRBJ2-7; v_gene: TRBV7-2; CDR3aa: CASSPGTTRSYEQYF; CDR3nt: TGTGCCAGCAGCCCCGGAACGACGCGCTCCTACGAGCAGTACTTC
d_gene: TRBD2; abundance: few; j_gene: TRBJ2-7; v_gene: TRBV7-2; CDR3aa: CASSWTSGRYEQYF; CDR3nt: TGTGCCAGCAGCTGGACTAGCGGGAGGTACGAGCAGTACTTC
d_gene: -; abundance: few; j_gene: TRBJ1-1; v_gene: TRBV19; CDR3aa: CASSIAPGLAVRAKTEAFF; CDR3nt: TGTGCCAGTAGTATAGCTCCGGGCCTGGCCGTTAGGGCAAAAACTGAAGCTTTCTTT
d_gene: TRBD2; abundance: -; j_gene: TRBJ2-7; v_gene: TRBV20-1; CDR3aa: CSAVAGPIYEQYF; CDR3nt: TGCAGTGCTGTAGCGGGACCAATATACGAGCAGTACTTC